These 23 T cell receptor beta chains came from one sample sequenced in a study of shared clonotypes between healthy human individuals (dated by TCRdb to 2018 to 2021). Library method: the immunoSEQ multiplex PCR assay. Imported from immuneACCESS, the table was reduced by TCRdb to in-frame sequences with V and J called. These copies leave out some clones; in studies compared against another copy, an unresolved V gene accounts for under half, and the cause of the remainder is not known. The sample has some 2.4 million clones on record, 93% of them singletons. 0.36% of the sample is taken by the ten largest. The sequenced sample was naive CD4+ T cells from PBMCs. The meaning of the sample's cell subset or site label: CD45RA+ positively selected. The receptors come from a man aged 18 to 30 in good health. Some clones in this sample may be carry-over from other donors' samples.

The chain combines TRBV19 with TRBJ1-1, with a tentative D call TRBD1 (6 bases). V dropped 7 bases and J dropped 1 base, with 19 bases sitting between them. The germline CDR1 and CDR2 sequences are LNHDA and SQIVND (reference sequence). The CDR3 runs 16 residues. In nucleotides, the CDR3 is TGTGCCAGTATCTCCCCCTGGGGGGCCCCGAACACTGAAGCTTTCTTT. Protein: CASISPWGAPNTEAFF.

The CDR3 protein is CASSVTGGHSTDTQYF. The CDR3 DNA reads as TGTGCCAGCAGTGTCACAGGGGGCCATAGCACAGATACGCAGTATTTT. The chain joins TRBV6-4 to TRBJ2-3; 9 bases match TRBD1. V was pared by 4 bases and J by 0 bases, with 5 bases of the junction left unmatched. The CDR3 extends over 16 amino acids. Germline lookup yields CDR1 MRHNA and CDR2 SNTAGT.

This chain connects TRBV11-3 to TRBJ1-1; no firm D call. Germline loops: CDR1 SGHNT, CDR2 YENEEA. The CDR3 has 16 amino acids. Trimming removed 0 bases from V and 1 base from J, with 12 bases in between. The CDR3 sequence: CASSLDPELRNTEAFF. The CDR3 DNA is TGTGCCAGCAGCTTAGACCCGGAGCTGAGGAACACTGAAGCTTTCTTT.

In nucleotides, the CDR3 is TGTGCCAGCAGCTTAGAGGCAGGGATGACCTACGAGCAGTACTTC. Protein: CASSLEAGMTYEQYF. V and J are TRBV11-2 and TRBJ2-7, with D perhaps TRBD1 (5 bases). This CDR3 region has 15 residues. The germline V gene has CDR1 SGHAT and CDR2 FQNNGV. The V end lost 0 bases, the J end lost 2 bases, and 11 bases lay between the germline ends. Full variable domain (rest looked up from reference TRBV11-2 and TRBJ2-7): EAGVAQSPRYKIIEKRQSVAFWCNPISGHATLYWYQQILGQGPKLLIQFQNNGVVDDSQLPKDRFSAERLKGVDSTLKIQPAKLEDSAVYLCASSLEAGMTYEQYFGPGTRLTVT.

This chain links TRBV18 with TRBJ1-5, with a weak D call TRBD1 (6 bases). The CDR3 extends over 14 amino acids. Trimming left V 3 bases short and J 6 bases short, with 12 bases between. Germline assignment: CDR1 KGHSH and CDR2 LQKENI. CDR3 coding DNA: TGTGCCAGCTCACCTAACAGGGAGGTTCAGCCCCAGCATTTT. It is translated as CASSPNREVQPQHF. Filled out from reference TRBV18 and TRBJ1-5, the complete variable domain reads NAGVMQNPRHLVRRRGQEARLRCSPMKGHSHVYWYRQLPEEGLKFMVYLQKENIIDESGMPKERFSAEFPKEGPSILRIQQVVRGDSAAYFCASSPNREVQPQHFGDGTRLSIL.

CDR3 in amino acids: CASSERGREDGYTF. DNA of the CDR3: TGTGCCAGCAGTGAAAGGGGCAGGGAGGATGGCTACACCTTC. J is TRBJ1-2 and V is TRBV6-1, with TRBD1 as a possible D gene (5 bases). The CDR3 extends over 14 amino acids. Per germline, CDR1 MNHNS and CDR2 SASEGT. V was clipped by 2 bases and J by 6 bases, with 13 bases between them.

The gene calls are TRBV2 and TRBJ1-2; no reliable D call. V lost 2 bases and J 6 bases, leaving 13 bases between the germline ends. Germline values: CDR1 SNHLY, CDR2 FYNNEI. The CDR3 spans 14 residues. CDR3 loop: CASSEIPERHGYTF. The CDR3 DNA reads as TGTGCCAGCAGTGAAATCCCAGAGAGGCATGGCTACACCTTC.

The chain has TRBV7-8 and TRBJ2-5; D ambiguous. The V gene's germline CDR1 is SGHVS and CDR2 FQNEAQ. The germline V and J ends were trimmed by 3 bases and 5 bases, with 13 bases remaining between them. The CDR3 runs 14 residues. This CDR3 reads CASSFGVPAETQYF. The DNA of the CDR3 is TGTGCCAGCAGCTTCGGCGTACCGGCGGAGACCCAGTACTTC.

The chain recombines TRBV10-3 with TRBJ2-3; 8 nucleotides match TRBD2. With V trimmed by 4 bases and J by 2 bases, 8 bases remained unmatched. In germline, CDR1 is ENHRY, CDR2 SYGVKD. The CDR3 totals 16 residues. CDR3 protein: CAISAATSAPTDTQYF. The CDR3 DNA reads TGTGCCATCAGTGCCGCGACTAGCGCTCCCACAGATACGCAGTATTTT.

J is TRBJ1-2 and V is TRBV14, with D tentatively TRBD1 (6 bases). The germline V gene has CDR1 SGHDN and CDR2 FVKESK. V lost 4 bases to trimming and J lost 8 bases, with 17 bases between them. CDR3 length: 14 residues. The DNA of the CDR3 is TGTGCCAGCAGCCCTCGCGGCAGGGGCGGAGGCTACACCTTC. It encodes CASSPRGRGGGYTF.

The CDR3 reads CASSTGIFNQPQHF. The CDR3, as DNA: TGTGCCAGCAGCACAGGGATATTCAATCAGCCCCAGCATTTT. The V and J genes are TRBV28 and TRBJ1-5, with a tentative D call TRBD1 (6 bases). The CDR3 covers 14 residues. Deletions cut 6 bases from V and 3 bases from J, with 12 bases between. Germline CDR1 MDHEN, CDR2 SYDVKM.

J is TRBJ2-7 and V is TRBV5-1, with 9 nucleotides matching TRBD1. The length of the CDR3 is 16 residues. The V segment lost 4 bases and the J segment 0 bases; nucleotides outside the gene matches: 8. Germline CDR1 is SGHRS and CDR2 is YFSETQ. The DNA for the CDR3 is TGCGCCAGCAGCCGAACAGGGACAGGGAGCTCCTACGAGCAGTACTTC. This codes for CASSRTGTGSSYEQYF.

V gene TRBV5-1 combines with J gene TRBJ2-5; maybe TRBD2 (5 bases). The ends were cut back, 0 bases at V and 5 bases at J, with 20 bases in the middle. The V gene's germline CDR1 is SGHRS and CDR2 YFSETQ. The length of the CDR3 is 17 residues. This CDR3 reads CASSLGWEPTRGETQYF. The DNA of the CDR3 is TGCGCCAGCAGCTTGGGTTGGGAGCCGACGAGAGGGGAGACCCAGTACTTC. Supplemented by reference TRBV5-1 and TRBJ2-5, the full variable domain reads KAGVTQTPRYLIKTRGQQVTLSCSPISGHRSVSWYQQTPGQGLQFLFEYFSETQRNKGNFPGRFSGRQFSNSRSEMNVSTLELGDSALYLCASSLGWEPTRGETQYFGPGTRLLVL.

The V gene is TRBV7-7, the J gene TRBJ2-7, with 11 nucleotides matching TRBD2. Germline values: CDR1 SSHAT, CDR2 FNYEAQ (reference sequence). CDR3 length: 17 amino acids. V lost 5 bases to trimming and J lost 2 bases; unmatched junction nucleotides: 11. The chain's CDR3 is CASSPRIAGGAPYEQYF. CDR3 nucleotides: TGTGCCAGCAGCCCACGGATAGCGGGAGGGGCTCCCTACGAGCAGTACTTC.

This clone showed up just once. V gene TRBV18 combines with J gene TRBJ2-3; D is unclear. Trimming cost V 5 bases and J 1 base, with 10 bases left between them. This CDR3 is 14 amino acids long. Germline V gene data show CDR1 as KGHSH and CDR2 as LQKENI. CDR3 sequence reads: CASSRAEGTDTQYF. The CDR3 DNA sequence: TGTGCCAGCTCAAGGGCAGAAGGCACAGATACGCAGTATTTT.

The V and J genes are TRBV27 and TRBJ1-2; a weak D match, TRBD1 (6 bases). CDR1 and CDR2 (germline): MNHEY, SMNVEV (reference sequence). With 4 bases removed from V and 8 bases from J, the gap between germline ends came to 41 bases. The CDR3 is 22 amino acids. CDR3 protein: CASSSPSGTRGSKMGEGVGYTF. CDR3 DNA: TGTGCCAGCAGTTCACCCTCCGGGACCAGGGGTAGTAAGATGGGTGAGGGAGTGGGCTACACCTTC.

The V and J genes are TRBV5-1 and TRBJ2-1; D might be TRBD2 (6 bases). Germline V lookup: CDR1 SGHRS, CDR2 YFSETQ. The CDR3 runs 16 residues. Trimming shortened V by 0 bases and J by 7 bases, and 17 bases separated the two germline ends. CDR3: CASSLEGRDGDNEQFF. The CDR3, as DNA: TGCGCCAGCAGCTTGGAAGGGCGGGATGGGGATAATGAGCAGTTCTTC.

The chain joins TRBV6-5 to TRBJ2-3; 7 nucleotides match TRBD1. J gave up 3 bases and V 10 bases, and 10 bases lay outside the gene matches. Germline V lookup: CDR1 MNHEY, CDR2 SVGAGI. There are 14 residues in the CDR3. The CDR3 protein is CATRGSPFTDTQYF. The CDR3 nucleotides read TGTGCCACCAGGGGGAGTCCCTTTACAGATACGCAGTATTTT.

The chain combines TRBV10-3 with TRBJ2-2; D tentatively reads TRBD1 or TRBD2 (7 bases each). V was pared by 10 bases and J by 4 bases, with 16 bases between. CDR3 length: 14 residues. Germline assignment: CDR1 ENHRY and CDR2 SYGVKD. CDR3 protein: CATQGGFGTGELFF. CDR3 DNA sequence: TGTGCCACTCAGGGGGGGTTCGGCACCGGGGAGCTGTTTTTT.

The V call is TRBV6-1, the J call TRBJ1-4; tentative D call: TRBD1 (5 bases). Germline V gives CDR1 MNHNS, CDR2 SASEGT. This CDR3 has 16 amino acids. Trimming pared 0 bases from V and 0 bases from J, leaving 8 bases between. CDR3 region: CASSEAGAATNEKLFF. CDR3 DNA: TGTGCCAGCAGTGAAGCAGGGGCAGCAACTAATGAAAAACTGTTTTTT.

This chain links TRBV5-1 with TRBJ1-1; D uncertain. The CDR3 runs 15 residues. The V and J ends lost 3 bases and 10 bases respectively, with 22 bases between them. The germline gives CDR1 SGHRS, CDR2 YFSETQ. CDR3 sequence: CASSSGFEVGFGAFF. DNA of the CDR3: TGCGCCAGCAGCTCGGGCTTTGAGGTAGGGTTCGGAGCTTTCTTT.

V is TRBV4-3 and J is TRBJ1-2; D gene uncertain. The V gene's germline CDR1 is LGHNA and CDR2 YSLEER. The V end was cut by 0 bases, the J end by 8 bases, with 10 bases between. The CDR3 has 13 residues. The CDR3 coding sequence is TGCGCCAGCAGCCAAGATGAATCCCGCGGCTACACCTTC. Translation gives CASSQDESRGYTF.

The chain uses TRBV30 and TRBJ1-1; no clear D. Trimming stripped 2 bases from V and 5 bases from J, with 12 bases between. This CDR3 region has 13 residues. Germline values: CDR1 GTSNPN, CDR2 SVGIG (reference sequence). CDR3 nucleotide sequence: TGTGCCTGGAGTTCAACATCCGGGACTGAAGCTTTCTTT. It codes for CAWSSTSGTEAFF.